Each of the 10 T cell receptor beta chains below was sequenced from the same sample in a study of radiation and T cells in renal cell carcinoma. The time point denotes: baseline pretreatment blood. Stated treatment: 15 Gy SBRT to primary tumor, nephrectomy 4 weeks later. Produced via immunoSEQ multiplex PCR; TCRdb's table is partial and in-frame only. The sample shows 110,000 to 150,000 clones, about 88% of them seen only once. The sample here was blood, taken from a patient whose treatment included radiotherapy and nephrectomy. The receptors here all came from a woman in her fifties or sixties with renal cell carcinoma.

The J gene is TRBJ1-2, the V gene TRBV7-2; D uncertain. The germline V and J ends were trimmed by 2 bases and 8 bases, with 12 bases remaining between them. This CDR3 comprises 13 residues. Per the germline V gene, CDR1 is SGHTA and CDR2 is FQGNSA. In DNA, the CDR3 is TGTGCCAGCAGCTTAATACCGGGCTGGGGCTACACCTTC. Translating gives CASSLIPGWGYTF.

This clone appeared once. The chain couples TRBV6-1 to TRBJ2-3; 10 positions match TRBD2. Germline values: CDR1 MNHNS, CDR2 SASEGT. Germline trimming cut 3 bases from V and 1 base from J; bases unmatched to any gene: 4. This CDR3 region has 16 residues. CDR3 DNA: TGTGCCAGCAGTGATGGGCTAGCGGGGGGCACAGATACGCAGTATTTT. Amino acid sequence: CASSDGLAGGTDTQYF.

V gene TRBV6-1 combines with J gene TRBJ2-3; tentatively, D is TRBD1 (5 bases). The germline gives CDR1 MNHNS, CDR2 SASEGT. Trimming pared 5 bases from V and 6 bases from J, leaving 12 bases between. This CDR3 region has 13 residues. The CDR3 loop reads CASSNRRWDTQYF. The CDR3 DNA follows: TGTGCCAGCAGTAACAGGCGGTGGGATACGCAGTATTTT.

The chain couples TRBV2 to TRBJ2-3, with TRBD1 as a possible D gene (6 bases). CDR1 is SNHLY, CDR2 FYNNEI, per germline. The V gene lost 6 bases and the J gene lost 7 bases, with 11 bases spanning the gap. This CDR3 has 12 amino acids. The CDR3 bases are TGTGCCAGCAGGACGGACAGATATACGCAGTATTTT. Residues: CASRTDRYTQYF.

Regarding this clone: The sample contains more than one DNA sequence encoding this CDR3. The chain carries TRBV7-2 and TRBJ1-5; D call uncertain. Germline CDR1 reads SGHTA; CDR2 reads FQGNSA. V was clipped by 1 base and J by 6 bases, with 4 bases between them. CDR3 length equals 12 residues. The CDR3 is CASSLVGQPQHF. The CDR3 coding sequence is TGTGCCAGCAGCTTAGTTGGTCAGCCCCAGCATTTT.

This clone is a singleton in its sample. V gene TRBV29-1 combines with J gene TRBJ1-2; D perhaps matches TRBD1 (5 bases). Trimming stripped 3 bases from V and 8 bases from J, with 22 bases between. Germline V gene data show CDR1 as SQVTM and CDR2 as ANQGSEA. The length of the CDR3 is 15 residues. The CDR3 here is CSVESAGNPLGGYTF. CDR3 sequence (DNA): TGCAGCGTTGAGAGCGCAGGGAACCCCCTGGGAGGCTACACCTTC.

The V and J genes are TRBV5-4 and TRBJ2-7; maybe TRBD2 (5 bases). Per germline, CDR1 SGHNT and CDR2 YYREEE (reference sequence). This CDR3 spans 15 amino acids. V lost 3 bases and J lost 4, with 17 bases in between. The CDR3 spells CASSSSIPGEYEQYF. The CDR3 DNA is TGTGCCAGCAGCTCCTCTATTCCCGGGGAGTACGAGCAGTACTTC. Full variable domain (outside the CDR3, taken from reference TRBV5-4 and TRBJ2-7): ETGVTQSPTHLIKTRGQQVTLRCSSQSGHNTVSWYQQALGQGPQFIFQYYREEENGRGNFPPRFSGLQFPNYSSELNVNALELDDSALYLCASSSSIPGEYEQYFGPGTRLTVT.

This clone was recorded once. In DNA form, the CDR3 reads TGCGCCAGCAGTGAGGGGACTTGGAGGACTAAAGCTTTCTTT. It yields the protein CASSEGTWRTKAFF. This sequence joins TRBV10-2 and TRBJ1-1; tentatively, D is TRBD1 (5 bases). The V end was cut by 2 bases, the J end by 9 bases, with 16 bases between. In germline, CDR1 is WSHSY, CDR2 SAAADI. CDR3 length: 14 residues.

This rearrangement joins TRBV4-1 to TRBJ1-4; TRBD1 might be the D (5 bases). Germline V gene lookup returns CDR1 MGHRA and CDR2 YSYEKL. Trimming removed 0 bases at V and 5 bases at J, with 13 bases between. The CDR3 spans 16 residues. This CDR3 is CASSQEVGQRNEKLFF. CDR3 DNA sequence: TGCGCCAGCAGCCAAGAGGTTGGACAAAGAAATGAAAAACTGTTTTTT.

This chain uses TRBV18 with TRBJ2-7; D is perhaps TRBD1 or TRBD2 (6 bases each). There are 16 residues in the CDR3. V lost 5 bases and J lost 5, with 22 bases in between. CDR1 is KGHSH and CDR2 is LQKENI in the germline V gene. This chain's CDR3 is CASSGDEGGEAHEQYF. Written as DNA, the CDR3 is TGTGCCAGCTCAGGCGACGAGGGGGGAGAAGCCCACGAGCAGTACTTC.